Listed below are T cell receptor beta chains from one sample, sequenced in a study of blood T cell repertoires in COVID-19. Sequencing was performed with immunoSEQ multiplex PCR; in TCRdb, only in-frame clones are kept and a portion is missing. The sample records around 190,000 clones, 80% being singletons. Sequenced material: peripheral blood. The receptors originated from a man aged 55 to 70 with acute or convalescent COVID-19. Both conserved end residues are part of each CDR3. The D gene is left open where the match is weak. Size values are once, few and many counts, or a class for expanded clones, and some rows have none.

j_gene | v_gene | d_gene | abundance | CDR3aa | CDR3nt
TRBJ1-5 | TRBV5-6 | TRBD1 | NA | CASSLRGPYLGQPQHF | TGTGCCAGCAGCCTGAGGGGGCCCTACTTAGGGCAGCCCCAGCATTTT
TRBJ2-3 | TRBV20-1 | TRBD2 | NA | CSASMTSGTDTQYF | TGCAGTGCTAGTATGACTAGCGGCACAGATACGCAGTATTTT
TRBJ1-1 | TRBV3-1/TRBV3-2 | NA | NA | CASSRSEGNTEAFF | TGTGCCAGCAGCCGCTCTGAGGGGAACACTGAAGCTTTCTTT
TRBJ1-2 | TRBV7-9 | TRBD1 | NA | CASSRKQGGYGYTF | TGTGCCAGCAGTAGAAAGCAGGGGGGCTATGGCTACACCTTC
TRBJ1-3 | TRBV5-1 | NA | NA | CASSRDSGNTIYF | TGCGCCAGCAGCCGGGACTCTGGAAACACCATATATTTT
TRBJ1-1 | TRBV19 | TRBD1 | NA | CASRLRQGSMNTEAFF | TGTGCCAGTAGGCTCCGACAGGGCTCCATGAACACTGAAGCTTTCTTT
TRBJ2-7 | TRBV9 | TRBD1 | NA | CASSVGGTGVYEQYF | TGTGCCAGCAGCGTAGGTGGGACAGGGGTATACGAGCAGTACTTC
TRBJ2-1 | TRBV7-3 | TRBD1 | NA | CASSPTGGEQFF | TGTGCCAGCAGCCCGACAGGGGGTGAGCAGTTCTTC
TRBJ1-3 | TRBV5-6 | TRBD1 | NA | CASTRDREYSGNTIYF | TGTGCCAGCACCCGGGACAGGGAGTACTCTGGAAACACCATATATTTT
TRBJ2-7 | TRBV25-1 | TRBD1 | NA | CASRWTGDHEQYF | TGTGCCAGCAGGTGGACAGGGGACCACGAGCAGTACTTC
TRBJ1-5 | TRBV27 | NA | NA | CASSPTRNQPQHF | TGTGCCAGCAGTCCCACGCGTAATCAGCCCCAGCATTTT
TRBJ2-3 | TRBV9 | TRBD2 | NA | CASSLGLAGGFGTDTQYF | TGTGCCAGCAGCTTGGGACTAGCGGGGGGTTTTGGCACAGATACGCAGTATTTT
TRBJ2-6 | TRBV5-4 | NA | NA | CASSLGGLGGGANVLTF | TGTGCCAGCAGCCTAGGGGGGTTAGGGGGCGGGGCCAACGTCCTGACTTTC
TRBJ2-3 | TRBV10-3 | TRBD2 | NA | CATSKREDTDTQYF | TGTGCCACCTCTAAACGGGAGGACACAGATACGCAGTATTTT
TRBJ2-2 | TRBV5-1 | NA | NA | CASSYRGGTGELFF | TGCGCCAGCAGCTACAGGGGAGGCACCGGGGAGCTGTTTTTT
TRBJ2-5 | TRBV3-1/TRBV3-2 | NA | NA | CASSQDALGETQYF | TGTGCCAGCAGCCAAGACGCCCTCGGGGAGACCCAGTACTTC
TRBJ2-3 | TRBV9 | TRBD2 | NA | CASSDGLAAFTDTQYF | TGTGCCAGCAGCGACGGACTAGCGGCCTTCACAGATACGCAGTATTTT
TRBJ2-1 | TRBV11-2 | TRBD1 | NA | CASSLVKGASYNEQFF | TGTGCCAGCAGCTTAGTAAAGGGGGCGTCCTACAATGAGCAGTTCTTC
TRBJ2-3 | TRBV19 | TRBD2 | NA | CASSTLPEKRGGPSDTQYF | TGTGCCAGTAGCACCCTACCGGAAAAGCGGGGGGGCCCCTCAGATACGCAGTATTTT
TRBJ2-1 | TRBV7-9 | NA | NA | CASSLAQGRASYNEQFF | TGTGCCAGCAGCTTAGCTCAGGGGCGGGCCTCCTACAATGAGCAGTTCTTC
TRBJ1-2 | TRBV28 | NA | NA | CASREFRNYGYTF | TGTGCCAGCAGGGAGTTCCGAAACTATGGCTACACCTTC
TRBJ2-2 | TRBV27 | NA | NA | CASSSPVLDRGGELFF | TGTGCCAGCAGTTCCCCCGTTTTGGATAGGGGCGGGGAGCTGTTTTTT
TRBJ1-2 | TRBV5-8 | TRBD1 | NA | CASSLDRAPNYGYTF | TGTGCCAGCAGCCTAGACAGGGCCCCTAACTATGGCTACACCTTC
TRBJ2-3 | TRBV19 | TRBD2 | few | CASSIGDSGSRDTQYF | TGTGCCAGTAGTATAGGTGATAGCGGGAGTAGAGATACGCAGTATTTT
TRBJ2-1 | TRBV7-3 | TRBD2 | NA | CASSSLSGGGYNEQFF | TGTGCCAGCAGCTCCCTTAGCGGGGGCGGGTACAATGAGCAGTTCTTC
TRBJ2-7 | TRBV9 | TRBD1 | NA | CASSVAGDRYEQYF | TGTGCCAGCAGCGTAGCCGGGGACAGGTACGAGCAGTACTTC
TRBJ1-2 | TRBV12-5 | TRBD1 | few | CASGAGTGGGYTF | TGTGCTAGTGGAGCCGGGACAGGAGGCGGCTACACCTTC
TRBJ2-5 | TRBV9 | TRBD2 | NA | CASSAGGEETQYF | TGTGCCAGCAGCGCCGGGGGGGAGGAGACCCAGTACTTC
TRBJ2-7 | TRBV7-8 | NA | NA | CASSSILSEQYF | TGTGCCAGCAGTAGCATACTCTCTGAGCAGTACTTC
TRBJ1-2 | TRBV15 | TRBD1 | NA | CATSSPGQLRLNYGYTF | TGTGCCACCAGCAGCCCGGGACAGCTACGACTTAACTATGGCTACACCTTC
TRBJ2-7 | TRBV12-3/TRBV12-4 | TRBD1 | NA | CASSLTGPEQYF | TGTGCCAGCAGTTTGACAGGGCCCGAGCAGTACTTC
TRBJ2-7 | TRBV2 | TRBD2 | NA | CASSGLAGGDEQYF | TGTGCCAGCAGTGGACTAGCGGGAGGGGACGAGCAGTACTTC
TRBJ2-2 | TRBV9 | TRBD2 | NA | CASSVGGSGRDYTGELFF | TGTGCCAGCAGCGTAGGGGGTAGCGGGAGGGACTACACCGGGGAGCTGTTTTTT
TRBJ2-7 | TRBV13 | NA | NA | CASSLFSGTSSYEQYF | TGTGCCAGCAGCTTATTCTCGGGAACGTCCTCCTACGAGCAGTACTTC
TRBJ2-3 | TRBV18 | NA | NA | CASSPLQGRTDTQYF | TGTGCCAGCTCACCACTTCAGGGGCGCACAGATACGCAGTATTTT
TRBJ1-2 | TRBV29-1 | NA | NA | CSVVARNYGYTF | TGCAGCGTTGTGGCCAGAAACTATGGCTACACCTTC
TRBJ2-1 | TRBV9 | NA | NA | CASSDDPGPEQFF | TGTGCCAGCAGCGACGATCCGGGTCCTGAGCAGTTCTTC
TRBJ2-1 | TRBV5-1 | TRBD2 | NA | CASSSLAGGSNEQFF | TGCGCCAGCAGCTCACTAGCGGGGGGCTCCAATGAGCAGTTCTTC
TRBJ1-1 | TRBV7-6 | TRBD1 | few | CASSPTGGVNTEAFF | TGTGCCAGCAGCCCGACAGGGGGGGTGAACACTGAAGCTTTCTTT
TRBJ2-3 | TRBV5-4 | TRBD2 | NA | CASSLVLAGGSDTQYF | TGTGCCAGCAGCTTGGTGTTGGCGGGAGGTTCGGATACGCAGTATTTT
TRBJ2-7 | TRBV6-4 | NA | NA | CASSDSLGGEQYF | TGTGCCAGCAGTGACTCACTCGGGGGCGAGCAGTACTTC
TRBJ1-1 | TRBV5-6 | NA | NA | CASSYRVDGSEAFF | TGTGCCAGCAGTTACAGGGTTGATGGGTCTGAAGCTTTCTTT